This entry features one T cell receptor beta chain sequence. This entry belongs to a study of blood T cell repertoires in COVID-19. For the study at large: Material from acute and convalescent COVID-19 was sourced from the United States, Italy and Spain. The analysed material was cDNA or gDNA that came from T cells, B-cell-depleted T cells, or PBMCs.

Clones were sequenced by immunoSEQ multiplex PCR, and TCRdb holds only the in-frame ones, with some missing. The repertoire holds about 200,000 clones, with 86% as singletons. Individuals drawn from 20 to 30 US areas were about 18 to 90 years old. Cohorts were based on clinical histories the participants reported. Germline CDR1 and CDR2: MGHDK and SYGVNS. The V segment lost 10 bases and the J segment 5 bases; nucleotides outside the gene matches: 8. The CDR3 runs 13 residues. The clonotype comes from a man between 35 and 55 years old with acute COVID-19. This chain connects TRBV25-1 to TRBJ2-5; 9 positions match TRBD1. The sequencing sample was made of PBMCs or T cells enriched from blood (not recorded which). Here the CDR3 reads CANKGQGEETQYF. The DNA for the CDR3 is TGTGCCAACAAGGGACAGGGAGAGGAGACCCAGTACTTC.